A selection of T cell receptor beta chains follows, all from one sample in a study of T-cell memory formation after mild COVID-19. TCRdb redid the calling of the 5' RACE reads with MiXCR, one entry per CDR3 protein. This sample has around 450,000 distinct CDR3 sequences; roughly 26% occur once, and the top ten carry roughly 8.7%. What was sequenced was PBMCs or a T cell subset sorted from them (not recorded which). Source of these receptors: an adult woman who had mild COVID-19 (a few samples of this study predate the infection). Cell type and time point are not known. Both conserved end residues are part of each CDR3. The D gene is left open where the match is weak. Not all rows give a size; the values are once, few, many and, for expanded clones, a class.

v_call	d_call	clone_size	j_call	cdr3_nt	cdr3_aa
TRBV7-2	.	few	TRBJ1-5	TGTGCCAGCAGCTTTACAGGAGGGCAGCCCCAGCATTTT	CASSFTGGQPQHF
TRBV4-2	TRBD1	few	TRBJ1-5	TGTGCCAGCAGCCCCGGGACAGGGAGGCACCAGCCCCAGCATTTT	CASSPGTGRHQPQHF
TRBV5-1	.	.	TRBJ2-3	TGCGCCAGCAGCTTGGGACATAGCACAGATACGCAGTATTTT	CASSLGHSTDTQYF
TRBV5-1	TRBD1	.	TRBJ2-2	TGCGCCAGCAGCATAAGCGGACAGGGGGCCGGGGAGCTGTTTTTT	CASSISGQGAGELFF
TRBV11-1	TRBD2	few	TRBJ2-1	TGTGCCAGCAGCTTATCGGCGGGGGAAAACAATGAGCAGTTCTTC	CASSLSAGENNEQFF
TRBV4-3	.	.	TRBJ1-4	TGCGCCAGCAGCCCAACGGGGGGGGATAATGAAAAACTGTTTTTT	CASSPTGGDNEKLFF
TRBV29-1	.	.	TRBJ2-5	TGCAGCGTGACAGGCACCCGGAGGGAGACCCAGTACTTC	CSVTGTRRETQYF
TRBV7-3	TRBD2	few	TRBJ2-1	TGTGCCAGCAGCCCCGGCTATAGCGGGAGGGCCCCCTACAATGAGCAGTTCTTC	CASSPGYSGRAPYNEQFF
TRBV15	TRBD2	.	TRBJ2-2	TGTGCCACCAGCAGGAAAGCGGGAGGGCCATCCACCGGGGAGCTGTTTTTT	CATSRKAGGPSTGELFF
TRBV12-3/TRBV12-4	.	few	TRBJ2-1	TGTGCCAGCAGACTAGGATACAATGAGCAGTTCTTC	CASRLGYNEQFF
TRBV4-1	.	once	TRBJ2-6	TGCGCCAGCAGCCAAGAGACAGGCGGTTACTCTGGGGCCAACGTCCTGACTTTC	CASSQETGGYSGANVLTF
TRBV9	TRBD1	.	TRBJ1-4	TGTGCCAGCAGCAACCCGGGACAGGGCGATGAAAAACTGTTTTTT	CASSNPGQGDEKLFF
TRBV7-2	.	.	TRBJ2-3	TGTGCCAGCAGCTTAGGGGGGCTTATTGGCCCAGATACGCAGTATTTT	CASSLGGLIGPDTQYF
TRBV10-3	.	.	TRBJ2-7	TGTGCCATCAGTGATTCCCTCTCTGGGCAGTACTTC	CAISDSLSGQYF
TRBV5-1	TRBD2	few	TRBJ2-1	TGCGCCAGCAGCTTGACGGGACTAGGGGCAAGGGAGCAGTTCTTC	CASSLTGLGAREQFF
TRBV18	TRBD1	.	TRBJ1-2	TGTGCCAGCTCACCACCGGACAGGGTGTTTGGCTACACCTTC	CASSPPDRVFGYTF
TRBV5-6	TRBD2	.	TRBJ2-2	TGTGCCAGCAGCTTGGTTAGCGGGGTGACCGGGGAGCTGTTTTTT	CASSLVSGVTGELFF
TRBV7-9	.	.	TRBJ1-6	TGTGCCAGCAGCCCCCGCGGCTGGGGGCCCCTCCACTTT	CASSPRGWGPLHF
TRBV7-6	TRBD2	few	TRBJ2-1	TGTGCCAGCAGCCCCACGGGAGGGGGTGCGTTCTTC	CASSPTGGGAFF
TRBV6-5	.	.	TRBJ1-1	TGTGCCAGCAGCCAGGACAGTCTAATGAACACTGAAGCTTTCTTT	CASSQDSLMNTEAFF
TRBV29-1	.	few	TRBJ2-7	TGCAGCGTTGAAATCATTAGCCGGGGTTCATCCTACGAGCAGTACTTC	CSVEIISRGSSYEQYF
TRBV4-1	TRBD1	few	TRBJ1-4	TGCGCCAGCAGCCATGCCTCAGGGGGAACTAATGAAAAACTGTTTTTT	CASSHASGGTNEKLFF
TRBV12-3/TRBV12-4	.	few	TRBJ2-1	TGTGCCAGCAGCCGACAGAGCCCCCAGCATGAGCAGTTCTTC	CASSRQSPQHEQFF
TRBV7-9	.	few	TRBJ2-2	TGTGCCAGCCGATTTCCGACGAGCCCCACCGGGGAGCTGTTTTTT	CASRFPTSPTGELFF
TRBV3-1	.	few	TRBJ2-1	TGTGCCAGCAGCCGGCCCCCCACCAATGAGCAGTTCTTC	CASSRPPTNEQFF
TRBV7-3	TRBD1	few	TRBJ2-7	TGTGCCAGCAGCTTATACAGGGGCGAGCAGTACTTC	CASSLYRGEQYF
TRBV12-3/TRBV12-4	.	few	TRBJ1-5	TGTGCCAGCAGTTTGGGGCGGGGGGGCAATCAGCCCCAGCATTTT	CASSLGRGGNQPQHF
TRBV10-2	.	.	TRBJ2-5	TGCGCCAGCAGTGAGTCCCACAGGGAGGAGACCCAGTACTTC	CASSESHREETQYF
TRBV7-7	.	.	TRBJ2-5	TGTGCCAGCAGCAGATACAGGGGAGGGGAGACCCAGTACTTC	CASSRYRGGETQYF
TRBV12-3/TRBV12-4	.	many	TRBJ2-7	TGTGCCAGCAGTTTACGAGGGACGACCTACGAGCAGTACTTC	CASSLRGTTYEQYF
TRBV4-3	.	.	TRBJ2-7	TGCGCCAGCAGCCAAGATGGCCTCTCCTACGAGCAGTACTTC	CASSQDGLSYEQYF
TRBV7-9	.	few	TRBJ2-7	TGTGCCAGCAGCTTAGATGCAGGGGTACAGGAGTACTTC	CASSLDAGVQEYF
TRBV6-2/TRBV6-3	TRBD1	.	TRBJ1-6	TGTGCCAGCAGTTACCTTCGGGACAGCTATAATTCACCCCTCCACTTT	CASSYLRDSYNSPLHF
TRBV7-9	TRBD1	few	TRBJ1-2	TGTGCCAGCAGCTGGGGGGGACAGGCCGGCTACACCTTC	CASSWGGQAGYTF